This entry lists 21 T cell receptor beta chains sequenced from one sample in a study of T cells in Graves' hyperthyroidism and ophthalmopathy. RNA transcripts served as the template for amplifying TCR beta CDR3 regions. First-round RT-PCR of the TCR CDR3 relied on the HTBI primer set. One entry per CDR3 protein, called by TCRdb with MiXCR from the multiplex PCR reads. The sample yields about 52,000 distinct CDR3 sequences, approximately 52% seen once. The source material was blood. The receptors were sampled from a woman aged 45-65 years with Graves' ophthalmopathy.

The chain recombines TRBV6-2 or TRBV6-3 with TRBJ2-3; TRBD2 matches at 10 bases. There are 15 residues in the CDR3. Trimming removed 5 bases from V and 0 bases from J; junction bases left unmatched: 2. Germline V lookup: CDR1 MNHEY, CDR2 SVGEGT. The CDR3 DNA sequence: TGTGCCAGCAGTAGCGGGGGGGGTAGCACAGATACGCAGTATTTT. The encoded protein is CASSSGGGSTDTQYF.

There are many counts of this clonotype. The chain has TRBV24-1 and TRBJ2-1; 10 positions agree with TRBD1. Germline-derived CDR1 and CDR2 are KGHDR and SFDVKD. CDR3 size: 20 residues. V was clipped by 7 bases and J by 0 bases; unmatched bases: 17. The CDR3 sequence: CATSPAGTGAKGSSYNEQFF. In nucleotides, the CDR3 is TGTGCCACCAGCCCTGCCGGGACAGGGGCCAAGGGAAGCTCCTACAATGAGCAGTTCTTC.

On this clonotype: An end of the junction differs from the germline gene, which may be a read error. The rearrangement uses TRBV7-2 and TRBJ2-3, with D perhaps matching TRBD1 (6 bases). The CDR3 has 15 residues. CDR1 is SGHTA, CDR2 FQGNSA, per germline. The CDR3 nucleotides are TGTCCCAGCTCGAGGGGGAACCTGGGCACAGATACGCAGTATTTT. It encodes CPSSRGNLGTDTQYF.

For this clonotype: Because the CDR3 is missing its conserved closing phenylalanine or tryptophan, this is likely a read error. The chain has TRBV6-5 and TRBJ2-7; D gene ambiguous. Germline CDR1 reads MNHEY; CDR2 reads SVGAGI. The CDR3 runs to 11 residues. Trimming took off 4 bases at V and 5 bases at J, with 6 bases between the two ends. The CDR3 reads CASSSLNEQYS. The CDR3, as DNA: TGTGCCAGCAGTTCTCTAAACGAGCAGTACTCC.

Of note for this clonotype: A much larger clone lies one base from this, so it may be a read error. The CDR3 does not close with the conserved phenylalanine or tryptophan, likely indicating a read error. The chain employs TRBV4-3 and TRBJ2-5, with D possibly called TRBD1 or TRBD2 (5 bases each). In germline, CDR1 is LGHNA, CDR2 YSLEER. The CDR3 is 15 residues long. V lost 0 bases to trimming and J lost 5 bases, with 13 bases between them. CDR3 sequence: CASSQDWGTRETQYS. In nucleotides, the CDR3 is TGCGCCAGCAGCCAAGATTGGGGGACGAGGGAGACCCAGTACTCC.

The V and J genes are TRBV12-3 or TRBV12-4 and TRBJ2-5; TRBD1 might be the D (6 bases). V gave up 3 bases and J gave up 5 bases, with 10 bases separating them. The CDR3 consists of 13 residues. CDR3 residues: CASSFCRGETQYF. The CDR3 region has the DNA TGTGCCAGCAGTTTTTGTAGGGGGGAGACCCAGTACTTC.

The gene calls are TRBV7-8 and TRBJ2-2, with D possibly matching TRBD2 (5 bases). CDR3 length: 16 residues. CDR1 and CDR2 (germline): SGHVS, FQNEAQ. Trimming shortened V by 5 bases and J by 5 bases, and 18 bases separated the two germline ends. The CDR3 is CASSRGGLRRTGELFF. The CDR3 DNA is TGTGCCAGCAGCCGGGGTGGATTGCGAAGGACCGGGGAGCTGTTTTTT.

In this sample, this clonotype turned up many times. V is TRBV6-1 and J is TRBJ1-3, with D unresolved. The ends were cut back, 4 bases at V and 3 bases at J, with 10 bases in the middle. The CDR3 consists of 14 residues. Germline V gene sequence: CDR1 MNHNS, CDR2 SASEGT. The CDR3 DNA is TGTGCCAGCAGTGCTGGAGGCGGTGGAAACACCATATATTTT. It codes for CASSAGGGGNTIYF.

This clonotype was detected a few times. The chain couples TRBV4-2 to TRBJ1-2, with 10 bases lining up with TRBD1. V gave up 1 base and J gave up 8 bases; unmatched junction bases: 10. The CDR3 runs 16 residues. Germline CDR1 reads LGHNA; CDR2 reads YNFKEQ. The CDR3 nucleotides are TGTGCCAGCAGCCAAGTTTCCGGGACAGGGGAGGAGGGCTACACCTTC. Protein product: CASSQVSGTGEEGYTF.

By proportion, this clonotype is medium-sized. The rearrangement joins TRBV10-3 to TRBJ2-7, with D perhaps given as TRBD1 or TRBD2 (5 bases each). CDR1 and CDR2 (germline): ENHRY, SYGVKD. Trimming removed 9 bases at V and 5 bases at J, with 14 bases between. The CDR3 totals 12 residues. The CDR3 nucleotides read TGTGCCATGGCATCGGGGCAGGACGAGCAGTACTTC. Translated, it gives CAMASGQDEQYF.

The V call is TRBV24-1, the J call TRBJ2-1; 8 positions agree with TRBD1. The CDR3 has 15 residues. V dropped 4 bases and J dropped 5; count of bases not matched to a gene: 6. In germline, CDR1 is KGHDR, CDR2 SFDVKD. The CDR3 region is CATSDPGTGNNEQFF. In DNA, the CDR3 is TGTGCCACCAGTGACCCCGGGACAGGTAACAATGAGCAGTTCTTC.

About this clonotype itself: The missing conserved phenylalanine or tryptophan at the end of this CDR3 makes a read error likely. The chain is built from TRBV20-1 and TRBJ2-6; 8 positions match TRBD1. This CDR3 has 17 residues. Germline assignment: CDR1 DFQATT and CDR2 SNEGSKA (reference sequence). The CDR3 protein is CSASRDRTYSGANALTC. The CDR3 coding sequence is TGCAGTGCTAGCCGGGACAGGACCTACTCTGGGGCCAACGCCCTGACTTGC.

This clonotype was detected many times. The chain recombines TRBV7-2 with TRBJ1-4; D ambiguous. Trimming took off 5 bases at V and 6 bases at J, with 10 bases between the two ends. The CDR3 length is 13 residues. Per germline, CDR1 SGHTA and CDR2 FQGNSA. CDR3 DNA: TGTGCCAGCAGCCCGGGCGGGGATGAAAAACTGTTTTTT. It encodes CASSPGGDEKLFF.

This clonotype was seen many times. The J gene is TRBJ2-3, the V gene TRBV12-3 or TRBV12-4; D may be TRBD1 (5 bases). The CDR3 consists of 14 residues. Trimming pared 3 bases from V and 3 bases from J, leaving 10 bases between. The CDR3 reads CASSFKAGTDTQYF. The DNA of the CDR3 is TGTGCCAGCAGTTTCAAGGCAGGGACAGATACGCAGTATTTT.

This clonotype appeared many times. The chain joins TRBV20-1 to TRBJ2-5; no clear D gene. The ends were cut back, 0 bases at V and 1 base at J, with 9 bases in the middle. This CDR3 contains 14 residues. Germline V gives CDR1 DFQATT, CDR2 SNEGSKA (reference sequence). This CDR3 is CSAREGNPQETQYF. CDR3 nucleotide sequence: TGCAGTGCTAGAGAGGGGAACCCCCAAGAGACCCAGTACTTC.

J is TRBJ1-2 and V is TRBV7-6, with 7 bases identical to TRBD1. Per the germline V gene, CDR1 is SGHVS and CDR2 is FNYEAQ. The CDR3 has 15 amino acids. Trimming took 0 bases from V and 3 from J; bases not matched to a gene: 4. Written as DNA, the CDR3 is TGTGCCAGCAGCTTAGCGGGACAGATCCACTATGGCTACACCTTC. It yields the protein CASSLAGQIHYGYTF.

The V gene is TRBV7-2, the J gene TRBJ2-1; TRBD2 aligns across 9 bases. Germline V gene lookup returns CDR1 SGHTA and CDR2 FQGNSA. V shed 11 bases and J 14 bases; nucleotides not matched to a gene: 16. The CDR3 runs 13 residues. DNA of the CDR3: TGTGCCTGCAACTTAGAGCCTAGCGGGGACAAGTTCTTC. Its protein product is CACNLEPSGDKFF.

As regards this clonotype: An end of the junction does not agree with germline; a read error may underlie this. The chain links TRBV10-3 to TRBJ1-1; no clear D gene. CDR1 and CDR2 (germline): ENHRY, SYGVKD. This CDR3 is 13 amino acids long. The DNA of the CDR3 is TGTGCCATCAGTGCATCTGTGAACACTGGAGCTTCCTTT. Amino acids: CAISASVNTGASF.

This clonotype occurred many times. The V gene is TRBV7-9, the J gene TRBJ1-2; perhaps TRBD1 as D (5 bases). Deletions cut 1 base from V and 4 bases from J, with 7 bases between. Per germline, CDR1 SEHNR and CDR2 FQNEAQ (reference sequence). The CDR3 has 13 amino acids. The CDR3 DNA is TGTGCCAGCAGCTTAGACGGGGGCTATGGCTACACCTTC. Translating it yields CASSLDGGYGYTF.

V and J are TRBV29-1 and TRBJ2-7; TRBD1 might be the D (6 bases). Trimming took 5 bases from V and 2 from J, leaving 10 bases between them. The CDR3 length is 12 residues. CDR1 SQVTM and CDR2 ANQGSEA come from the germline V gene. The CDR3: CSVPRTAYEQYF. CDR3 in DNA: TGCAGCGTTCCCAGGACAGCCTACGAGCAGTACTTC.

This clonotype was seen ten or more times. The chain employs TRBV7-3 and TRBJ1-2; 8 bases align to TRBD1. This CDR3 has 15 amino acids. Germline V gene data show CDR1 as SGHTA and CDR2 as FQGTGA. The V gene end was trimmed by 4 bases and the J gene end by 5 bases; junction bases not matched to a gene: 9. The CDR3, as DNA: TGTGCCAGCAGCTCTACTATGACAGGGGAATATGGCTACACCTTC. It encodes CASSSTMTGEYGYTF.